Listed below are T cell receptor beta chains from one sample, sequenced in a study of radiotherapy plus CTLA-4 blockade in lung cancer. The protocol was immunoSEQ multiplex PCR, while the TCRdb copy is restricted to in-frame clones and leaves out a portion. The sample carries 50,000 to 60,000 clones, just under 85% recorded once. The sample was peripheral blood, taken from a patient treated with radiotherapy plus ipilimumab. These receptors came from a human donor with non-small cell lung cancer whose response to radiotherapy plus ipilimumab could not be evaluated. CDR3s include the opening cysteine and the closing phenylalanine or tryptophan. A D gene is named only where the DNA matches it firmly. The size entry is marked missing in some rows and otherwise reads once, few, many or a size class.

TRBV9	TRBD2	TRBJ2-5	-	TGTGCCAGCAGCGAGGGAGTAGCGGGGGGACAAGAGACCCAGTACTTC	CASSEGVAGGQETQYF
TRBV27	TRBD1	TRBJ1-5	-	TGTGCCAGCAGTAGGGGGGGGACAGGGGGCCACAATCAGCCCCAGCATTTT	CASSRGGTGGHNQPQHF
TRBV29-1	TRBD1	TRBJ2-3	-	TGCAGCGTTGAGGGACAGGGCCGGGATACGCAGTATTTT	CSVEGQGRDTQYF
TRBV5-5	-	TRBJ1-2	few	TGTGCCAGCAGCCCTACAGACTATGGCTACACCTTC	CASSPTDYGYTF
TRBV7-9	-	TRBJ1-2	medium-sized	TGTGCCAGCAGCTTAGTGGGCAGGGCGGATGGCTACACCTTC	CASSLVGRADGYTF
TRBV12-5	TRBD1	TRBJ2-2	-	TGTGCTAGTGGTTTCTGGACAGGGCAAACCGGGGAGCTGTTTTTT	CASGFWTGQTGELFF
TRBV30	TRBD1	TRBJ1-3	-	TGTGCCTGGGAGGGCAGGGGGCGAGGAAACACCATATATTTT	CAWEGRGRGNTIYF
TRBV9	-	TRBJ2-5	once	TGTGCCAGCAGCCCACTTACCTTAGATACGGGTAAAGAGACCCAGTACTTC	CASSPLTLDTGKETQYF
TRBV7-9	-	TRBJ1-2	few	TGTGCCAGCAGCTTAGCAGCCGGTAGGAGCTATGGCTACACCTTC	CASSLAAGRSYGYTF
TRBV28	-	TRBJ2-1	-	TGTGCCAGCAGTAAAATAGCGAGTTTGACAAACGAGCAGTTCTTC	CASSKIASLTNEQFF
TRBV25-1	TRBD2	TRBJ2-1	-	TGTGCCAGCAGTAGCACGACTAGCGGGGGTCGGGGGCAGTTCTTC	CASSSTTSGGRGQFF
TRBV2	-	TRBJ2-3	-	TGTGCCAGCAGTGGGGGGGGCATGGTGGCAGATACGCAGTATTTT	CASSGGGMVADTQYF
TRBV12-2	-	TRBJ1-1	-	TGTGCAAGTCGCCTCAAGGGACAGCACACTGAAGCTTTCTTT	CASRLKGQHTEAFF
TRBV6-5	-	TRBJ2-3	-	TGTGCCAGCAGTTTTCGAGGGGGAAGCACAGATACGCAGTATTTT	CASSFRGGSTDTQYF
TRBV9	-	TRBJ2-6	-	TGTGCCAGCAGCGCAGAAACAGGTTACTCTTCTGGGGCCAACGTCCTGACTTTC	CASSAETGYSSGANVLTF
TRBV6-6	-	TRBJ1-2	-	TGTGCCAGCAGTTCCCGCTCTGGCAGGAACTATGGCTACACCTTC	CASSSRSGRNYGYTF
TRBV9	TRBD2	TRBJ2-3	-	TGTGCCAGCAGCGTAGCCCCGGGAGGGGGTACCGCAGATACGCAGTATTTT	CASSVAPGGGTADTQYF
TRBV5-1	-	TRBJ2-2	-	TGCGCCAGCAGGGGCAGCCCTACTAACACCGGGGAGCTGTTTTTT	CASRGSPTNTGELFF
TRBV5-1	-	TRBJ2-3	-	TGCGCCAGCAGCTTGTCCGCAGGTCGTACAGATACGCAGTATTTT	CASSLSAGRTDTQYF
TRBV5-1	-	TRBJ2-1	-	TGCGCCAGCAGCTTGGTGGGGGCGCGGAATGAGCAGTTCTTC	CASSLVGARNEQFF
TRBV19	TRBD2	TRBJ2-2	-	TGTGCCAGTAATGGACTAGCGGGCGGGGAGCTGTTTTTT	CASNGLAGGELFF
TRBV4-3	-	TRBJ2-7	-	TGCGCCAGCAGCCAGATTAAGGCCAGTAACTACGAGCAGTACTTC	CASSQIKASNYEQYF
TRBV6-5	TRBD2	TRBJ2-7	-	TGTGCCAGCAGTTCCTCTAGCGGGGGCTACGAGCAGTACTTC	CASSSSSGGYEQYF
TRBV19	-	TRBJ1-1	-	TGTGCCAGTAGTATTGGACTTGAGAACACTGAAGCTTTCTTT	CASSIGLENTEAFF
TRBV28	TRBD2	TRBJ2-7	-	TGTGCCAGCAATCCCGGGGGCGGGGGGGGTAACTACGAGCAGTACTTC	CASNPGGGGGNYEQYF
TRBV10-3	-	TRBJ2-7	-	TGTGCCATCAGTGATCAAGGGGGCTACGAGCAGTACTTC	CAISDQGGYEQYF
TRBV2	-	TRBJ1-1	-	TGTGCCAGCAGCGCTGACGGAGGGAACACTGAAGCTTTCTTT	CASSADGGNTEAFF
TRBV14	TRBD2	TRBJ2-5	-	TGTGCCAGCAGCCATCCAGAGACTAGCGGGATAGGTGGGACCCAGTACTTC	CASSHPETSGIGGTQYF
TRBV28	-	TRBJ1-2	-	TGTGCCAGCAGCTGGCCGGGGGGGCAGGGCTATGGCTACACCTTC	CASSWPGGQGYGYTF
TRBV6-6	-	TRBJ2-2	once	TGTGCCAGCAGTTTCGGAGGACGGGCCGGGGAGCTGTTTTTT	CASSFGGRAGELFF
TRBV4-3	TRBD2	TRBJ2-3	-	TGCGCCAGCAGCCAAGATGCGTTAGGACTAGCGGGACCCTCCTATACGCAGTATTTT	CASSQDALGLAGPSYTQYF
TRBV28	TRBD2	TRBJ2-3	-	TGTGCCAGCAGTCCGCCCGGGAGGGACACAGATACGCAGTATTTT	CASSPPGRDTDTQYF
TRBV5-1	TRBD1	TRBJ1-4	-	TGCGCCAGCAGCCCGGGACAGGGGGCGAGGGAAAAACTGTTTTTT	CASSPGQGAREKLFF
TRBV7-2	TRBD2	TRBJ2-2	-	TGTGCCAGCAGGCTAGCGGGAGACACCGGGGAGCTGTTTTTT	CASRLAGDTGELFF
TRBV4-3	-	TRBJ2-5	-	TGCGCCAGCAGCCAAGATCGCGCGGGTCAAGAGACCCAGTACTTC	CASSQDRAGQETQYF
TRBV28	TRBD1	TRBJ2-7	-	TGTGCCAGCAGTTTATTAACCCGCGCCGGGACAGGGATCTACGAGCAGTACTTC	CASSLLTRAGTGIYEQYF
TRBV19	TRBD2	TRBJ2-5	-	TGTGCCAGTAGTTATCGGGAAGCGGGGCCGGAGACCCAGTACTTC	CASSYREAGPETQYF
TRBV30	-	TRBJ2-7	-	TGTGCCTGGAGTTTCCCCCTGGCCGGAGAGGGATCTCCTTACGAGCAGTACTTC	CAWSFPLAGEGSPYEQYF
TRBV5-6	TRBD1	TRBJ1-4	few	TGTGCCAGCAGCCCAGGGGGGAAAGAAGAAAAACTGTTTTTT	CASSPGGKEEKLFF
TRBV19	-	TRBJ1-1	-	TGTGCCAGTAGCAAACGGGATTTCGACACTGAAGCTTTCTTT	CASSKRDFDTEAFF
TRBV7-2	TRBD2	TRBJ2-1	-	TGTGCCAGCAGCTTAGCGTGGGGGGGAGACAGCGCCTACAATGAGCAGTTCTTC	CASSLAWGGDSAYNEQFF
TRBV5-1	TRBD1	TRBJ1-6	-	TGCGCCAGCAGCCCAGACAGGGGACGGAAACCCCTCCACTTT	CASSPDRGRKPLHF
TRBV18	TRBD1	TRBJ2-3	-	TGTGCCAGCTCGCCGGGACAGGGGTTAACAGATACGCAGTATTTT	CASSPGQGLTDTQYF
TRBV10-2	-	TRBJ2-1	-	TGCGCCAGCCGAAAGAGGGGGACCGCTGGGGGAAATGAGCAGTTCTTC	CASRKRGTAGGNEQFF
TRBV5-4	TRBD1	TRBJ1-2	-	TGTGCCAGCAGCTCCGAAGGGGGCTGGGGCTACACCTTC	CASSSEGGWGYTF
TRBV29-1	-	TRBJ1-1	-	TGCAGCGCTTTTGACAGGCTGAACACTGAAGCTTTCTTT	CSAFDRLNTEAFF
TRBV6-5	TRBD1	TRBJ1-4	-	TGTGCCAGCAGTTACATCGGCAGGGGGAAAGAAAAACTGTTTTTT	CASSYIGRGKEKLFF
TRBV7-2	-	TRBJ2-7	-	TGTGCCAGCAGCCCTGGACAGACATCCTACGAGCAGTACTTC	CASSPGQTSYEQYF
TRBV5-1	-	TRBJ1-2	-	TGCGCCAGCAGCTTGGCACAGGGCATAGGAGGCTACACCTTC	CASSLAQGIGGYTF
TRBV7-2	TRBD1	TRBJ2-4	-	TGTGCCAGCAGCTTAGCTTACAGGGGTGCCATTCAGTACTTC	CASSLAYRGAIQYF
TRBV7-2	TRBD1	TRBJ1-1	-	TGTGCCAGCAGCCAACGCCGGACAGGTAACACTGAAGCTTTCTTT	CASSQRRTGNTEAFF
TRBV18	-	TRBJ1-3	once	TGTGCCAGCTCAGGAGTCGGACAGAGCTCTGGAAGCACCATATATTTT	CASSGVGQSSGSTIYF
TRBV4-3	TRBD1	TRBJ1-1	-	TGCGCCAGCAGCCTCGGGACAGGGGGACATGGGCGGGACACTGAAGCTTTCTTT	CASSLGTGGHGRDTEAFF
TRBV12-5	TRBD2	TRBJ2-3	-	TGTGCTAGTGCCAAGCGGGAGGGGAGGACAGATACGCAGTATTTT	CASAKREGRTDTQYF
TRBV5-1	TRBD1	TRBJ2-5	-	TGCGCCAGCAGCTTGGGACAGGGGAGTCAAGAGACCCAGTACTTC	CASSLGQGSQETQYF
TRBV7-2	-	TRBJ2-1	-	TGTGCCAGCGACCGTAGACAGGCCGACAATGAGCAGTTCTTC	CASDRRQADNEQFF
TRBV2	TRBD1	TRBJ2-3	-	TGTGCCAGCAGTGAAGGACAGGGATCAGATACGCAGTATTTT	CASSEGQGSDTQYF
TRBV4-3	-	TRBJ1-4	once	TGCGCCAGCAGCCAACAGGGGAGTGAAAAACTGTTTTTT	CASSQQGSEKLFF
TRBV4-3	-	TRBJ1-2	once	TGCGCCAGCAGCCATCAGGGCTCTAACTATGGCTACACCTTC	CASSHQGSNYGYTF